The 19 T cell receptor beta chains below were found in one sample sequenced in a study of blood T cells in healthy people across ages. Alongside a J-beta primer mix, a sample-barcoded 5' primer served in a second PCR lasting about 7 to 12 cycles. TCRdb passed the 5' RACE reads through MiXCR, listing each CDR3 protein once. The table lists roughly 800,000 distinct CDR3 sequences, more than 45% of them singletons. Material for sequencing was blood. These receptors all stem from a young man in good health.

The V gene is TRBV20-1, the J gene TRBJ2-1, with no clear D. V lost 4 bases, J lost 1 base, and 17 bases lay in between. The germline CDR1 and CDR2 sequences are DFQATT and SNEGSKA (reference sequence). The CDR3 sequence is 16 residues long. CDR3: CSATAVMVGSYNEQFF. The DNA for the CDR3 is TGCAGTGCTACCGCGGTAATGGTTGGTTCCTACAATGAGCAGTTCTTC.

Details on this clonotype: One junction end disagrees with the germline gene, perhaps due to a read error. The chain links TRBV20-1 to TRBJ1-1, with no clear D. Germline V lookup: CDR1 DFQATT, CDR2 SNEGSKA (reference sequence). The CDR3 totals 13 residues. The CDR3 here is CSAPKVLNNEAFF. The DNA for the CDR3 is TGCAGTGCTCCCAAGGTGTTGAACAATGAAGCTTTCTTT.

The chain carries TRBV5-1 and TRBJ2-7; 9 bases align to TRBD1. Trimming took 4 bases from V and 5 from J; bases not matched to a gene: 10. Germline V CDR1 and CDR2: SGHRS, YFSETQ. The CDR3 has 15 residues. The CDR3 DNA reads TGCGCCAGCAGCACGGGGACAGGGAGGCATGACGAGCAGTACTTC. Encoded protein: CASSTGTGRHDEQYF.

A few counts support this clonotype. The V and J genes are TRBV12-3 or TRBV12-4 and TRBJ1-4; D not certain. The CDR3 is 18 amino acids. V lost 3 bases and J lost 8, with 25 bases in between. The CDR3 sequence: CASSLGIGYQPIGEKLFF. CDR3 sequence (DNA): TGTGCCAGCAGTTTGGGGATTGGTTATCAACCCATCGGGGAAAAACTGTTTTTT.

The gene calls are TRBV2 and TRBJ2-1; 7 bases map to TRBD1. The CDR3 loop spans 14 amino acids. V lost 7 bases to trimming and J lost 10 bases; unmatched junction nucleotides: 13. From germline, CDR1 is SNHLY and CDR2 FYNNEI. The CDR3 here is CASMVDRDSGEQFF. The CDR3, as DNA: TGTGCCAGCATGGTCGACAGGGATTCGGGCGAGCAGTTCTTC.

This sequence joins TRBV10-1 and TRBJ2-3; TRBD2 is a possible D gene (5 bases). Germline CDR1 WNHNN, CDR2 SYGVQD (reference sequence). This CDR3 has 13 residues. Trimming left V 2 bases short and J 5 bases short, with 8 bases between. This CDR3 is CASSEISGDTQYF. CDR3 DNA sequence: TGCGCCAGCAGTGAGATAAGCGGAGATACGCAGTATTTT.

This sequence joins TRBV28 and TRBJ2-3, with 14 bases fitting TRBD2. CDR1 is MDHEN and CDR2 is SYDVKM in the germline V gene. The CDR3 sequence is 16 residues long. Trimming removed 8 bases from V and 2 bases from J; junction bases left unmatched: 6. DNA of the CDR3: TGTGCCAGCGGAGGACTAGCGGGAGGCAACACAGATACGCAGTATTTT. Its translation: CASGGLAGGNTDTQYF.

The chain has TRBV6-6 and TRBJ2-3; maybe TRBD2 (5 bases). The CDR3 totals 15 residues. V lost 7 bases, J lost 2 bases, and 16 bases lay in between. Germline CDR1 MNHNY, CDR2 SVGAGI (reference sequence). CDR3 amino acids: CASILGGLSTDTQYF. CDR3 DNA sequence: TGTGCCAGCATCTTAGGCGGACTCTCCACAGATACGCAGTATTTT.

The gene calls are TRBV28 and TRBJ2-4; D is uncertain. In germline, CDR1 is MDHEN, CDR2 SYDVKM. Trimming removed 3 bases at V and 8 bases at J, with 17 bases between. The CDR3 spans 15 residues. CDR3 coding DNA: TGTGCCAGCAGTTTCCTCCTACCCAGGAGAGACATTCAGTACTTC. It codes for CASSFLLPRRDIQYF.

The chain combines TRBV10-3 with TRBJ2-1; D is unresolved. The CDR3 sequence is 12 residues long. The germline gives CDR1 ENHRY, CDR2 SYGVKD. Trimming left V 0 bases short and J 13 bases short, with 10 bases between. CDR3 sequence reads: CAISESREGQFF. The CDR3 coding sequence is TGTGCCATCAGTGAGTCAAGGGAAGGACAGTTCTTC.

The chain employs TRBV20-1 and TRBJ2-7; no firm D call. This CDR3 is 12 amino acids long. Germline V gene data show CDR1 as DFQATT and CDR2 as SNEGSKA (reference sequence). Trimming cost V 4 bases and J 4 bases, with 11 bases left between them. The CDR3 region is CSAKSVDYEQYF. The CDR3 nucleotides read TGCAGTGCTAAGTCCGTGGATTACGAGCAGTACTTC.

This clonotype was recorded once. V usage is TRBV20-1 and J usage is TRBJ2-1; D might be TRBD2 (6 bases). The J call is in doubt because the DNA end fits TRBJ2-7 better. The CDR3 has 15 residues. Germline-derived CDR1 and CDR2 are DFQATT and SNEGSKA (reference sequence). The DNA for the CDR3 is TGCAGTGCTAGAGACGGCGGGAAGGGGTCCAATGAGCAGTACTTC. Its translation is CSARDGGKGSNEQYF.

CDR3 DNA sequence: TGTGCCAGTCATACCGGGACAGCCTCAGCCTACGAGCAGTACTTC. Translation: CASHTGTASAYEQYF. The chain recombines TRBV6-2 or TRBV6-3 with TRBJ2-5; 7 nucleotides match TRBD1. Judging by the DNA end, TRBJ2-7 fits better; the J call may be wrong. The germline V gene has CDR1 MNHEY and CDR2 SVGEGT. The CDR3 has 15 amino acids.

This clonotype occurred many times. This could be a read error, since a much larger clone is one nucleotide away. V is TRBV5-8 and J is TRBJ2-1, with D perhaps matching TRBD1 (6 bases). TRBJ2-7 matches the DNA end more closely, so the J call is doubtful. The CDR3 has 18 amino acids. Germline V CDR1 and CDR2: SGHTS, YDEGEE. As DNA, the CDR3 is TGTGCCAGCAGCATAGTAACAGGGTCGTTAAGCTCCTACAATGAGCAGTACTTC. Translating it yields CASSIVTGSLSSYNEQYF.

This clonotype was seen many times. The rearrangement joins TRBV4-2 to TRBJ2-6; perhaps TRBD2 as D (5 bases). This CDR3 is built from 16 residues. Trimming left V 3 bases short and J 0 bases short, with 9 bases between. Looked up from germline, CDR1 is LGHNA and CDR2 is YNFKEQ. DNA for the CDR3: TGTGCCAGCAGCCAGGAGCGGTCCTCTGGGGCCAACGTCCTGACTTTC. Residues: CASSQERSSGANVLTF.

The rearrangement uses TRBV5-6 and TRBJ1-2; 7 bases map to TRBD1. The V gene's germline CDR1 is SGHDT and CDR2 YYEEEE. The CDR3 covers 15 residues. Trimming removed 3 bases from V and 4 bases from J; junction bases left unmatched: 9. The CDR3 is CASSYAPQGSYGYTF. CDR3 coding DNA: TGTGCCAGCAGCTACGCACCACAGGGGAGCTATGGCTACACCTTC.

The chain uses TRBV19 and TRBJ1-2; D may be TRBD1 (6 bases). This CDR3 contains 14 residues. V shed 6 bases and J shed 5 bases, with 16 bases lying between them. The germline V gene encodes CDR1 LNHDA and CDR2 SQIVND (reference sequence). The DNA for the CDR3 is TGTGCCAGTAGCACAGGACAGCCGAGATATGGCTACACCTTC. This sequence encodes CASSTGQPRYGYTF.

This clonotype showed up just a few times. The chain joins TRBV6-2 or TRBV6-3 to TRBJ1-2; 7 bases are shared with TRBD1. V lost 6 bases, J lost 6 bases, and 13 bases stayed unmatched. The CDR3 sequence is 15 residues long. Germline assignment: CDR1 MNHEY and CDR2 SVGEGT. The CDR3 region has the DNA TGTGCCAGCAGGCGAACAGGGGCGCTACGGGATGGCTACACCTTC. Translation: CASRRTGALRDGYTF.

This clonotype appeared a few times. The rearrangement links TRBV7-2 to TRBJ2-3; D is possibly TRBD2 (6 bases). The CDR3 is 16 residues long. The germline V and J ends were trimmed by 5 bases and 4 bases, with 19 bases remaining between them. Germline CDR1 is SGHTA and CDR2 is FQGNSA. The CDR3 region has the DNA TGTGCCAGCAGCGTCCACACGCTGACTAGTTCAGATACGCAGTATTTT. This gives the protein CASSVHTLTSSDTQYF.